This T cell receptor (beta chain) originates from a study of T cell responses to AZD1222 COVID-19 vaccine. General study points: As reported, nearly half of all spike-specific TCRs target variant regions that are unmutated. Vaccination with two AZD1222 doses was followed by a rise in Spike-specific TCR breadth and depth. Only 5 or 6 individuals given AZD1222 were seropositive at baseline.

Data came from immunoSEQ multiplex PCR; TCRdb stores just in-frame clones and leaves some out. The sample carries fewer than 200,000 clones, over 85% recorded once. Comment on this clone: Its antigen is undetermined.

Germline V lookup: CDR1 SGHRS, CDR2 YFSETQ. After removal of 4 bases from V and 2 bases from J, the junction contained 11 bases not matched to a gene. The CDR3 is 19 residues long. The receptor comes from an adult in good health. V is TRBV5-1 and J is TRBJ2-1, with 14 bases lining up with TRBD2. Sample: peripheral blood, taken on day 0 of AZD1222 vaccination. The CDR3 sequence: CASSQLGLAGGVTYNEQFF. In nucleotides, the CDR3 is TGCGCCAGCAGCCAGTTAGGACTAGCGGGAGGAGTGACCTACAATGAGCAGTTCTTC.